A selection of T cell receptor beta chains follows, all from one sample in a study of blood T cell repertoires in COVID-19. Generated by immunoSEQ multiplex PCR, the TCRdb table keeps only in-frame clones and is missing some. Of around 300,000 clones detected, roughly nine tenths appear once; the ten largest clones hold approximately 2.5%. The sample was PBMCs or T cells enriched from blood (not recorded which). These receptors originate from a young woman who had recovered from COVID-19. CDR3s include the opening cysteine and the closing phenylalanine or tryptophan. A D gene is named only where the DNA matches it firmly. The size field is filled for only some rows; it gives once, few, many or a size class.

clone size: .; V gene: TRBV6-1; J gene: TRBJ2-5; D gene: .; CDR3 DNA: TGTGCCAGCAGAGAACAGGGTAGTGAGACCCAGTACTTC; CDR3 protein: CASREQGSETQYF
clone size: .; V gene: TRBV20-1; J gene: TRBJ2-1; D gene: .; CDR3 DNA: TGCAGTGCTAGTGGCGGTCGCGGTAGGCCCAACAATGAGCAGTTCTTC; CDR3 protein: CSASGGRGRPNNEQFF
clone size: .; V gene: TRBV7-9; J gene: TRBJ1-3; D gene: .; CDR3 DNA: TGTGCCAGCAGCTTAGGTGGAGGGGCTGGAAACACCATATATTTT; CDR3 protein: CASSLGGGAGNTIYF
clone size: .; V gene: TRBV3-1/TRBV3-2; J gene: TRBJ2-3; D gene: .; CDR3 DNA: TGTGCCAGCAGCCAAGATCTCAGGACTACAGGTACGCAGTATTTT; CDR3 protein: CASSQDLRTTGTQYF
clone size: .; V gene: TRBV6-5; J gene: TRBJ1-4; D gene: .; CDR3 DNA: TGTGCCAGCACCTTACGGGGGGGGAGGTATGAAAAACTGTTTTTT; CDR3 protein: CASTLRGGRYEKLFF
clone size: .; V gene: TRBV9; J gene: TRBJ2-5; D gene: .; CDR3 DNA: TGTGCCAGCAGCGTAGAGGCAGGGGTAGAGACCCAGTACTTC; CDR3 protein: CASSVEAGVETQYF
clone size: .; V gene: TRBV2; J gene: TRBJ1-5; D gene: TRBD1; CDR3 DNA: TGTGCCAGCACCCCCTTAGCAGGGGGTGGGCAGCCCCAGCATTTT; CDR3 protein: CASTPLAGGGQPQHF
clone size: .; V gene: TRBV7-8; J gene: TRBJ2-7; D gene: .; CDR3 DNA: TGTGCCAGCGGGTTGAGGGGGAGCTCCTACGAGCAGTACTTC; CDR3 protein: CASGLRGSSYEQYF
clone size: few; V gene: TRBV5-1; J gene: TRBJ2-7; D gene: .; CDR3 DNA: TGCGCCAGCAGCTTGCCGGGGGACTCCTACGAGCAGTACTTC; CDR3 protein: CASSLPGDSYEQYF
clone size: .; V gene: TRBV5-1; J gene: TRBJ1-2; D gene: .; CDR3 DNA: TGCGCCAGCAGCTTGGACGACAGCTATGGCTACACCTTC; CDR3 protein: CASSLDDSYGYTF
clone size: .; V gene: TRBV19; J gene: TRBJ2-2; D gene: .; CDR3 DNA: TGTGCCTCGAAAGTCGGACAGATCACCGGGGAGCTGTTTTTT; CDR3 protein: CASKVGQITGELFF
clone size: once; V gene: TRBV4-1; J gene: TRBJ2-5; D gene: TRBD2; CDR3 DNA: TGCGCCAGCAGCCAAGAATTGCGGGGGTCAGGAGAGACCCAGTACTTC; CDR3 protein: CASSQELRGSGETQYF
clone size: once; V gene: TRBV28; J gene: TRBJ1-5; D gene: TRBD1; CDR3 DNA: TGTGCCAGCAGGGGACAGGGGCAGAGCAATCAGCCCCAGCATTTT; CDR3 protein: CASRGQGQSNQPQHF
clone size: few; V gene: TRBV5-8; J gene: TRBJ1-1; D gene: .; CDR3 DNA: TGTGCCAGCAGCCTTAAGGGAGTATACACTGAAGCTTTCTTT; CDR3 protein: CASSLKGVYTEAFF
clone size: .; V gene: TRBV18; J gene: TRBJ1-6; D gene: .; CDR3 DNA: TGTGCCAGCTCACCCGAGTCGCGAAACTATAATTCACCCCTCCACTTT; CDR3 protein: CASSPESRNYNSPLHF
clone size: .; V gene: TRBV19; J gene: TRBJ2-7; D gene: .; CDR3 DNA: TGTGCCAGTAGTACCTTCAGGACACTATCCTACGAGCAGTACTTC; CDR3 protein: CASSTFRTLSYEQYF
clone size: .; V gene: TRBV2; J gene: TRBJ2-1; D gene: TRBD2; CDR3 DNA: TGTGCCAGCAGAGAACTAGCGTTGGTCTCCTACAATGAGCAGTTCTTC; CDR3 protein: CASRELALVSYNEQFF
clone size: once; V gene: TRBV18; J gene: TRBJ1-4; D gene: .; CDR3 DNA: TGTGCCAGCTCACCCAGGGTCGGAGAAAAACTGTTTTTT; CDR3 protein: CASSPRVGEKLFF
clone size: .; V gene: TRBV28; J gene: TRBJ1-5; D gene: .; CDR3 DNA: TGTGCCAGCAGTTTAATAAATCAGCCCCAGCATTTT; CDR3 protein: CASSLINQPQHF
clone size: .; V gene: TRBV5-1; J gene: TRBJ1-1; D gene: TRBD1; CDR3 DNA: TGCGCCAGCAGCTGGACGGGACAGGGTGATGAAGCTTTCTTT; CDR3 protein: CASSWTGQGDEAFF
clone size: .; V gene: TRBV19; J gene: TRBJ1-3; D gene: TRBD1; CDR3 DNA: TGTGCCAGTAGGATCGGGACAGCCCAGCGGAACACCATATATTTT; CDR3 protein: CASRIGTAQRNTIYF
clone size: .; V gene: TRBV11-2; J gene: TRBJ1-1; D gene: TRBD1; CDR3 DNA: TGTGCCAGCAAGGGGACAGAGCTTATTGCGGCTTTCTTT; CDR3 protein: CASKGTELIAAFF
clone size: few; V gene: TRBV13; J gene: TRBJ1-1; D gene: TRBD1; CDR3 DNA: TGTGCCAGCAGCTTTACAGGGGGCGCGAACACTGAAGCTTTCTTT; CDR3 protein: CASSFTGGANTEAFF
clone size: .; V gene: TRBV3-1/TRBV3-2; J gene: TRBJ1-5; D gene: TRBD1; CDR3 DNA: TGTGCCAGCAGCCAATACAGGGGAGTTGATCAGCCCCAGCATTTT; CDR3 protein: CASSQYRGVDQPQHF
clone size: .; V gene: TRBV6-5; J gene: TRBJ1-2; D gene: .; CDR3 DNA: TGTGCCAGCAGTTACTCGACAGATTATAACTATGGCTACACCTTC; CDR3 protein: CASSYSTDYNYGYTF
clone size: .; V gene: TRBV5-6; J gene: TRBJ2-1; D gene: .; CDR3 DNA: TGTGCCAGCAGCTTGGAGCTAGCGCGATACAATGAGCAGTTCTTC; CDR3 protein: CASSLELARYNEQFF
clone size: .; V gene: TRBV6-1; J gene: TRBJ2-1; D gene: TRBD2; CDR3 DNA: TGTGCCAGCAGTGAATATAGCGGGGGGGCAGAGCAGTTCTTC; CDR3 protein: CASSEYSGGAEQFF
clone size: .; V gene: TRBV28; J gene: TRBJ1-1; D gene: .; CDR3 DNA: TGTGCCAGCAGTTTATGGCCAGGGGAAGTGAACACTGAAGCTTTCTTT; CDR3 protein: CASSLWPGEVNTEAFF
clone size: .; V gene: TRBV24-1; J gene: TRBJ2-2; D gene: TRBD2; CDR3 DNA: TGTGCCACCAGTCCCCCGGGGGGTACCGGGGAGCTGTTTTTT; CDR3 protein: CATSPPGGTGELFF
clone size: .; V gene: TRBV11-2; J gene: TRBJ1-2; D gene: TRBD1; CDR3 DNA: TGTGCCAGCAGCTTAGTCCTTGGACAGGGAAGGGGAGGCTACACCTTC; CDR3 protein: CASSLVLGQGRGGYTF
clone size: .; V gene: TRBV10-2; J gene: TRBJ1-2; D gene: .; CDR3 DNA: TGCGCCAGCACCCCCCGGGGGAGCTATGGCTACACCTTC; CDR3 protein: CASTPRGSYGYTF
clone size: .; V gene: TRBV18; J gene: TRBJ2-5; D gene: TRBD2; CDR3 DNA: TGTGCCAGCTCACAAGGGACTAGCGGGGGGAAGACCCAGTACTTC; CDR3 protein: CASSQGTSGGKTQYF
clone size: .; V gene: TRBV15; J gene: TRBJ1-6; D gene: TRBD1; CDR3 DNA: TGTGCCACCAGCAGAGATCCGACAGGGTCACCCCTCCACTTT; CDR3 protein: CATSRDPTGSPLHF
clone size: .; V gene: TRBV3-1/TRBV3-2; J gene: TRBJ1-1; D gene: .; CDR3 DNA: TGTGCCAGCAGCCAAGAATCACAGCTCTACCCTGAAGCTTTCTTT; CDR3 protein: CASSQESQLYPEAFF
clone size: once; V gene: TRBV25-1; J gene: TRBJ2-7; D gene: .; CDR3 DNA: TGTGCCAGCAGTGAATACGGGGTTACCTACGAGCAGTACTTC; CDR3 protein: CASSEYGVTYEQYF
clone size: .; V gene: TRBV30; J gene: TRBJ2-1; D gene: .; CDR3 DNA: TGTGCCGGGGCCGCCGACAATGAGCAGTTCTTC; CDR3 protein: CAGAADNEQFF
clone size: .; V gene: TRBV18; J gene: TRBJ2-1; D gene: TRBD1; CDR3 DNA: TGTGCCAGCTCACCACGGGGAGCGGGACAGGGCAGAAATGAGCAGTTCTTC; CDR3 protein: CASSPRGAGQGRNEQFF
clone size: .; V gene: TRBV3-1/TRBV3-2; J gene: TRBJ1-2; D gene: .; CDR3 DNA: TGTGCCAGCAGCCAAGATACGTTTGGGCCGAGCTATGGCTACACCTTC; CDR3 protein: CASSQDTFGPSYGYTF
clone size: .; V gene: TRBV28; J gene: TRBJ2-3; D gene: TRBD1; CDR3 DNA: TGTGCCAGCAGCCCGACAGGGACAAGCACAGATACGCAGTATTTT; CDR3 protein: CASSPTGTSTDTQYF
clone size: .; V gene: TRBV5-1; J gene: TRBJ1-5; D gene: .; CDR3 DNA: TGCGCCAGCAGCTTGGAAGGGGATAGCAATCAGCCCCAGCATTTT; CDR3 protein: CASSLEGDSNQPQHF
clone size: .; V gene: TRBV29-1; J gene: TRBJ1-1; D gene: .; CDR3 DNA: TGCAGCGTTGAGTCTGGGGGCGGTGCTTTCTTT; CDR3 protein: CSVESGGGAFF
clone size: .; V gene: TRBV2; J gene: TRBJ1-2; D gene: .; CDR3 DNA: TGTGCCAGCAGTTCTGTACTTAGGACAGCAAACTATGGCTACACCTTC; CDR3 protein: CASSSVLRTANYGYTF
clone size: .; V gene: TRBV19; J gene: TRBJ1-3; D gene: .; CDR3 DNA: TGTGCCAGTAGTATCCGTTCTGGAAACACCATATATTTT; CDR3 protein: CASSIRSGNTIYF
clone size: .; V gene: TRBV4-1; J gene: TRBJ2-5; D gene: .; CDR3 DNA: TGCGCCAGCAGAGCAGTGTTCGGGAAACGAGAGACCCAGTACTTC; CDR3 protein: CASRAVFGKRETQYF
clone size: .; V gene: TRBV5-1; J gene: TRBJ1-1; D gene: TRBD1; CDR3 DNA: TGCGCCAGCAGCCTGGATACAGGGGGCACCCAGAACACTGAAGCTTTCTTT; CDR3 protein: CASSLDTGGTQNTEAFF
clone size: .; V gene: TRBV28; J gene: TRBJ1-2; D gene: TRBD1; CDR3 DNA: TGTGCCAGCAGTACAGGGGATTGGGAGGGCTACACCTTC; CDR3 protein: CASSTGDWEGYTF
clone size: .; V gene: TRBV28; J gene: TRBJ1-4; D gene: .; CDR3 DNA: TGTGCCAGCAGTTTGGCGGGGGTCGCTAATGAAAAACTGTTTTTT; CDR3 protein: CASSLAGVANEKLFF
clone size: .; V gene: TRBV6-5; J gene: TRBJ1-5; D gene: TRBD1; CDR3 DNA: TGTGCCAGCAGTCCCGACAGGGGAATTCAGCCCCAGCATTTT; CDR3 protein: CASSPDRGIQPQHF
clone size: .; V gene: TRBV5-1; J gene: TRBJ2-7; D gene: TRBD1; CDR3 DNA: TGCGCCAGCAGCTTCGGACAGGGGAACTACGAGCAGTACTTC; CDR3 protein: CASSFGQGNYEQYF
clone size: once; V gene: TRBV5-1; J gene: TRBJ1-4; D gene: .; CDR3 DNA: TGCGCCAGCAGCCCCGCCTTGTTGACAAACGAAAAACTGTTTTTT; CDR3 protein: CASSPALLTNEKLFF
clone size: .; V gene: TRBV4-1; J gene: TRBJ2-7; D gene: .; CDR3 DNA: TGCGCCAGCAGCCCTCTACGGTCCTATTTTTACGAGCAGTACTTC; CDR3 protein: CASSPLRSYFYEQYF
clone size: .; V gene: TRBV20-1; J gene: TRBJ1-1; D gene: .; CDR3 DNA: TGCAGTGCTAGCAGGGTACCTGAAGCTTTCTTT; CDR3 protein: CSASRVPEAFF
clone size: .; V gene: TRBV27; J gene: TRBJ1-1; D gene: .; CDR3 DNA: TGTGCCAGCAGAGAGCAGGGGTACGCGAACACTGAAGCTTTCTTT; CDR3 protein: CASREQGYANTEAFF
clone size: .; V gene: TRBV5-5; J gene: TRBJ2-2; D gene: TRBD2; CDR3 DNA: TGTGCCAGCAGCTCGGAAGTAGCGGGACCGAACACCGGGGAGCTGTTTTTT; CDR3 protein: CASSSEVAGPNTGELFF
clone size: once; V gene: TRBV13; J gene: TRBJ1-2; D gene: .; CDR3 DNA: TGTGCCACCAAATATGCGGCTGCTGCTAACTATGGCTACACCTTC; CDR3 protein: CATKYAAAANYGYTF